This TCR beta chain was profiled in a study of blood T cell repertoires in COVID-19. The wider study: Acute and convalescent COVID-19 specimens originated in the United States, Italy and Spain. T cells, B-cell-depleted T cells, or PBMCs supplied cDNA or gDNA.

The CDR3 covers 16 residues. V dropped 5 bases and J dropped 6; count of bases not matched to a gene: 7. Germline values: CDR1 LGHDT, CDR2 YNNKEL (reference sequence). The protocol was immunoSEQ multiplex PCR, while the TCRdb copy is restricted to in-frame clones and leaves out a portion. The sample lists about 190,000 clones; about 90% were seen once. Sequenced input: peripheral blood. The chain is built from TRBV3-1 (or the pseudogene TRBV3-2) and TRBJ2-3, with 14 bases matching TRBD2. The sequence was obtained from a man in his forties or fifties with acute or convalescent COVID-19. The CDR3 reads CASSSGLAGDTDTQYF. The CDR3 nucleotides are TGTGCCAGCAGCTCGGGACTAGCGGGGGACACGGATACGCAGTATTTT.